This TCR beta chain was found in a study of blood T cells in healthy people across ages. Study-wide findings and caveats: TCR beta diversity, measured per million T cells, fell in a roughly linear way with age.

In regard to this clonotype: What it binds is unknown.

The CDR3 length is 16 residues. Germline CDR1 and CDR2: MNHEY and SVGAGI. The ends were cut back, 5 bases at V and 2 bases at J, with 15 bases in the middle. Through a sample-barcoded 5' primer and a J-beta primer mix, a second PCR was run for roughly 7 to 11 cycles. TCRdb independently ran MiXCR on the 5' RACE reads; one entry per CDR3 protein. The repertoire holds 1.4 million or so distinct CDR3 sequences, approximately 43% seen once, with approximately 4% in the top ten. Staff drew roughly 10 milliliters of peripheral blood from each donor. This TCR came from a woman in her late teens or twenties in good health. The sample comprised blood. The chain uses TRBV6-5 and TRBJ2-2; D perhaps matches TRBD2 (5 bases). The CDR3 DNA is TGTGCCAGCAGTCGATTAATCGGGGTAAACACCGGGGAGCTGTTTTTT. As protein: CASSRLIGVNTGELFF.